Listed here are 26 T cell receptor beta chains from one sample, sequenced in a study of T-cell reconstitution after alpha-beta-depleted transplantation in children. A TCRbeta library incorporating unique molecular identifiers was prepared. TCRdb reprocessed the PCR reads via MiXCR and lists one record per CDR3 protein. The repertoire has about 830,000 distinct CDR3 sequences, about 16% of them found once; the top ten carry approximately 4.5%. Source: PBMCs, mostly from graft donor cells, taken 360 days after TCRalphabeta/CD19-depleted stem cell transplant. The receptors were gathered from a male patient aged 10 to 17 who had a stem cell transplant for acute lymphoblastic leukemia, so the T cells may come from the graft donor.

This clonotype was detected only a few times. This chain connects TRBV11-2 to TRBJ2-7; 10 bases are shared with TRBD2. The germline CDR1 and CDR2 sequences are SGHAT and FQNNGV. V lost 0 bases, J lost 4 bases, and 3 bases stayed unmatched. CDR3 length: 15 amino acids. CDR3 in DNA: TGTGCCAGCAGCTTAGATTGGACTAGCGGTTACGAGCAGTACTTC. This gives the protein CASSLDWTSGYEQYF.

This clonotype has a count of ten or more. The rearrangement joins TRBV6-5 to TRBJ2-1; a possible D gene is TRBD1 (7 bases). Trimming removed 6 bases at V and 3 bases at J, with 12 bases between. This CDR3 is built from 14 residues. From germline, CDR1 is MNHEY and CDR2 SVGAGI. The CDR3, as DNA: TGTGCCAGCAGGTACCAGGGGGGCTACAATGAGCAGTTCTTC. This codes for CASRYQGGYNEQFF.

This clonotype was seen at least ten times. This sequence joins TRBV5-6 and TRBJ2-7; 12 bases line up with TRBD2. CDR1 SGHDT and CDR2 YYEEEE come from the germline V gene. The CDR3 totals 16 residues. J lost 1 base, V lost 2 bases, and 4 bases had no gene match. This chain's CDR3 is CASSFMTSGRSYEQYF. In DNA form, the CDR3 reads TGTGCCAGCAGCTTCATGACTAGCGGGAGATCCTACGAGCAGTACTTC.

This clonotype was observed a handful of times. CDR3 DNA: TGTGCCAGCACGCCAGAGGGACCCCCCTACGAGCAGTACTTC. Its translation: CASTPEGPPYEQYF. This chain uses TRBV14 with TRBJ2-7; D may be TRBD1 or TRBD2 (5 bases each). The germline V gene encodes CDR1 SGHDN and CDR2 FVKESK. Trimming shortened V by 7 bases and J by 2 bases, and 15 bases separated the two germline ends. The CDR3 covers 14 residues.

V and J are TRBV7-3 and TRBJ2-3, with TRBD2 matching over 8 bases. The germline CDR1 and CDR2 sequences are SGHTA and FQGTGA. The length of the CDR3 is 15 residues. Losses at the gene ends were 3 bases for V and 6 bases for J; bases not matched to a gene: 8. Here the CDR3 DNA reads TGTGCCAGCAGCTTTAGCGGGATAAATGTGGATACGCAGTATTTT. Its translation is CASSFSGINVDTQYF.

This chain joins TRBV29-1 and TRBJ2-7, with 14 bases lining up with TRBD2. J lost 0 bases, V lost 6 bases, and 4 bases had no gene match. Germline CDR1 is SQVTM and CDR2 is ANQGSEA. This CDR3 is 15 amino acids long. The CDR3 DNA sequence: TGCAGCGTCGCCGGGACTAGCGGGAGCTCCTACGAGCAGTACTTC. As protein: CSVAGTSGSSYEQYF.

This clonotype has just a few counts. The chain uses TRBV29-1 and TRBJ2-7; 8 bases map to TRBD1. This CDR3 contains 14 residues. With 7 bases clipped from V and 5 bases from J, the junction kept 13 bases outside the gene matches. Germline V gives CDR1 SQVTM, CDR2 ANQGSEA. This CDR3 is CSAVRFGQGHEQYF. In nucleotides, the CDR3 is TGCAGCGCCGTTCGCTTCGGACAGGGTCACGAGCAGTACTTC.

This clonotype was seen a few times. The CDR3 reads CASSSPLPTDTQYF. Written as DNA, the CDR3 is TGTGCCAGCAGCTCACCCCTCCCCACAGATACGCAGTATTTT. The gene calls are TRBV7-9 and TRBJ2-3; no reliable D call. CDR1 is SEHNR and CDR2 is FQNEAQ in the germline V gene (reference sequence). The V end was cut by 4 bases, the J end by 2 bases, with 10 bases between. The length of the CDR3 is 14 residues.

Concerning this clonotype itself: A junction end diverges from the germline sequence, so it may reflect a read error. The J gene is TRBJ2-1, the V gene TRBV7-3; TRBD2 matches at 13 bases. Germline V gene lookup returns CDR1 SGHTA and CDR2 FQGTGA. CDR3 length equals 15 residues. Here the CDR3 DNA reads TGTGCCAGCAGTTGGGGACTAGCGGGGTTTAATGTGCAGTTCTTC. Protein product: CASSWGLAGFNVQFF.

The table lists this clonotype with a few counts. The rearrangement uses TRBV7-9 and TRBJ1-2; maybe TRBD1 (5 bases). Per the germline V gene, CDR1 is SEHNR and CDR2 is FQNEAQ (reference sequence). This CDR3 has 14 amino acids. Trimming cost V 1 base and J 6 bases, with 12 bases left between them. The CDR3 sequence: CASSLEQDLHGYTF. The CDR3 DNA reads TGTGCCAGCAGCTTAGAACAGGACCTACATGGCTACACCTTC.

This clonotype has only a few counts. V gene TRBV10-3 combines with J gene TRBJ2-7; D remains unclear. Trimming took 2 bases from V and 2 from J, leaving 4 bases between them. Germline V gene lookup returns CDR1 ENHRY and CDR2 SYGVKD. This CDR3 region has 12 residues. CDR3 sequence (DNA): TGTGCCATCAGTGAGGAGCCCTACGAGCAGTACTTC. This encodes CAISEEPYEQYF.

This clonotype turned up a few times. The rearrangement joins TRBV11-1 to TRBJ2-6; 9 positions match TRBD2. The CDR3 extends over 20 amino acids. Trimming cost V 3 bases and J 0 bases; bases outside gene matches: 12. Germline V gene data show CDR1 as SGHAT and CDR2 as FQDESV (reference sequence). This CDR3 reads CASSFPLAGPGHSGANVLTF. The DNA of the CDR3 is TGTGCCAGCAGCTTTCCCCTAGCGGGACCTGGGCACTCTGGGGCCAACGTCCTGACTTTC.

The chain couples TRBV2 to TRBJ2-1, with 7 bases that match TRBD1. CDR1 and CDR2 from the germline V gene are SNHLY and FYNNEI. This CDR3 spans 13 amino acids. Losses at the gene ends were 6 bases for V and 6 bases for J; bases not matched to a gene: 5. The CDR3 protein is CASRTGQANEQFF. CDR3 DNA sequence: TGTGCCAGCAGAACCGGACAGGCCAATGAGCAGTTCTTC.

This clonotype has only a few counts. The DNA for the CDR3 is TGCGCCAGCAGCCTGGGACTGGATGAAAAACTGTTTTTT. This translates into CASSLGLDEKLFF. V usage is TRBV5-1 and J usage is TRBJ1-4, with D possibly TRBD1 on 5 matching bases. CDR1 and CDR2 (germline): SGHRS, YFSETQ. There are 13 residues in the CDR3. The V end lost 4 bases, the J end lost 6 bases, and 10 bases lay between the germline ends. Drawing the rest from reference TRBV5-1 and TRBJ1-4, the complete variable domain is KAGVTQTPRYLIKTRGQQVTLSCSPISGHRSVSWYQQTPGQGLQFLFEYFSETQRNKGNFPGRFSGRQFSNSRSEMNVSTLELGDSALYLCASSLGLDEKLFFGSGTQLSVL.

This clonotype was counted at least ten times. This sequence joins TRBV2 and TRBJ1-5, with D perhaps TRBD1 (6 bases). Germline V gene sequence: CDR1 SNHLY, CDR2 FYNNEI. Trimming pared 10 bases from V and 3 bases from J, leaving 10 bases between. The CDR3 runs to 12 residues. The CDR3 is CATRQANQPQHF. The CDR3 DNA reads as TGTGCCACCAGACAGGCCAATCAGCCCCAGCATTTT.

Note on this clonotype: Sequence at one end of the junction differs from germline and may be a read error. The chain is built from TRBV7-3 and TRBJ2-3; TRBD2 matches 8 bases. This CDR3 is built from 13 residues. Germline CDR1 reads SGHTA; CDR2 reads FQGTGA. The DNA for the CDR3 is TGTGCCAGCAGCTGGACTAGCAGAGATACGCAGTATTTT. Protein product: CASSWTSRDTQYF.

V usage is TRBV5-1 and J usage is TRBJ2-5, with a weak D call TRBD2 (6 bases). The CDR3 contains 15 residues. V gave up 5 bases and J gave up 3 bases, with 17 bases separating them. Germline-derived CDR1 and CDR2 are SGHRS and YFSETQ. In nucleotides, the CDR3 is TGCGCCAGCAGGCATAGTACTAGCAGTAAAGAGACCCAGTACTTC. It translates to CASRHSTSSKETQYF.

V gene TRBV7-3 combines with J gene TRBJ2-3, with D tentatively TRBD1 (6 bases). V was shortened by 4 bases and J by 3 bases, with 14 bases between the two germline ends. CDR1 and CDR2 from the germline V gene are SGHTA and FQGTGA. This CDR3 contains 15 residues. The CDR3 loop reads CASSSPTGVTDTQYF. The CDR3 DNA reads TGTGCCAGCAGCTCCCCGACAGGAGTTACAGATACGCAGTATTTT.

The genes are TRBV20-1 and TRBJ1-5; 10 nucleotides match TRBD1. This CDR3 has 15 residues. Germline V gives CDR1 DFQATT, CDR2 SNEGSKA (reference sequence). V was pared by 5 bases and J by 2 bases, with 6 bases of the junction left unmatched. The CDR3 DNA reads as TGCAGTGCTTCTCGGACAGGGGGGCGCAATCAGCCCCAGCATTTT. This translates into CSASRTGGRNQPQHF.

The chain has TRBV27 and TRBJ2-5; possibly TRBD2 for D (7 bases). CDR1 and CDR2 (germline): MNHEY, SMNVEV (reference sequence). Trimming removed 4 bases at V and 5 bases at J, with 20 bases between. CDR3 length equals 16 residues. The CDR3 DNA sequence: TGTGCCAGCAGTTCCTTTAAGGGGGGGCGAGGGGAGACCCAGTACTTC. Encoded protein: CASSSFKGGRGETQYF.

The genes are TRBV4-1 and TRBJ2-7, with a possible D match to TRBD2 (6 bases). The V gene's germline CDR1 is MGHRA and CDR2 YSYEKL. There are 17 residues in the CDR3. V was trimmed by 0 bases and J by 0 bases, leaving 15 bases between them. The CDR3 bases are TGCGCCAGCAGCCAAGATGGGGCGGGACGATTCTCCTACGAGCAGTACTTC. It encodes CASSQDGAGRFSYEQYF.

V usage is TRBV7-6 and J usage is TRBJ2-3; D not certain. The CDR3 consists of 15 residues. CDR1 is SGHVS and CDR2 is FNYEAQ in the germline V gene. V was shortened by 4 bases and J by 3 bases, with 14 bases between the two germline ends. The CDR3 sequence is CASSSQEFGTDTQYF. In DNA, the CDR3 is TGTGCCAGCAGCTCGCAGGAGTTTGGGACAGATACGCAGTATTTT. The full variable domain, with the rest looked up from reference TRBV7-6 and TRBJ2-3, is GAGVSQSPRYKVTKRGQDVALRCDPISGHVSLYWYRQALGQGPEFLTYFNYEAQQDKSGLPNDRFSAERPEGSISTLTIQRTEQRDSAMYRCASSSQEFGTDTQYFGPGTRLTVL.

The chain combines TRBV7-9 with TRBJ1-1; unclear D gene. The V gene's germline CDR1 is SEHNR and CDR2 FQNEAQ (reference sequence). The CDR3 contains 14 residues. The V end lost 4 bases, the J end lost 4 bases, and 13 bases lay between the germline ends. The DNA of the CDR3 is TGTGCCAGCAGCTCCCGCTCTCAGCGCACTGAAGCTTTCTTT. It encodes CASSSRSQRTEAFF. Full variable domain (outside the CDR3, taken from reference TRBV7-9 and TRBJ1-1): DTGVSQNPRHKITKRGQNVTFRCDPISEHNRLYWYRQTLGQGPEFLTYFQNEAQLEKSRLLSDRFSAERPKGSFSTLEIQRTEQGDSAMYLCASSSRSQRTEAFFGQGTRLTVV.

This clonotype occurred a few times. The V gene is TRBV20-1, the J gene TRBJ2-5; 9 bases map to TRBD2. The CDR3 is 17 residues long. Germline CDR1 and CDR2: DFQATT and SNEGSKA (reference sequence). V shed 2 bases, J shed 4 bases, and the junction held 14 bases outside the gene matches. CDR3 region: CSARLSGRGGFRETQYF. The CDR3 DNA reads TGCAGTGCTAGACTTAGCGGGAGAGGAGGGTTTCGAGAGACCCAGTACTTC.

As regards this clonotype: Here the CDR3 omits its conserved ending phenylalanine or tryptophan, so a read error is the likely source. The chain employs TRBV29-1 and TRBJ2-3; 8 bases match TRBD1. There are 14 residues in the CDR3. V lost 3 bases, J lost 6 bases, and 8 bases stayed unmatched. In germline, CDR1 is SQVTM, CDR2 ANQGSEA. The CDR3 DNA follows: TGCAGCGTTGATAAAAGGACAGGGATGGATACGCAGTATTCT. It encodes CSVDKRTGMDTQYS.

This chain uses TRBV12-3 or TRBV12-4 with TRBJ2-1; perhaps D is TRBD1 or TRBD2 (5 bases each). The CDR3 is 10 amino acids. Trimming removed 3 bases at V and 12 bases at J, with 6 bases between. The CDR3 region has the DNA TGTGCCAGCAGTTTCGGGACGCAGTTCTTC. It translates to CASSFGTQFF.